This TCR beta chain was identified in a study of CD8 T cells in Susac syndrome. Germline CDR1 and CDR2: SEHNR and FQNEAQ (reference sequence). There are 15 residues in the CDR3. V was clipped by 1 base and J by 3 bases; unmatched bases: 3. RNA amounts of about 0.5 to 1 ug underwent reverse transcription with random hexamers. The authors amplified TCR beta CDR3 across 54 Vbeta and 13 Jbeta using immunoSEQ multiplex PCR. TCRdb analysed the immunoSEQ multiplex PCR reads with MiXCR anew, one entry per CDR3 protein. In the table there are about 180,000 distinct CDR3 sequences, approximately 95% of which are singletons.

The sequence derives from a human donor with multiple sclerosis. Sequenced: CD8+ T cells from PBMCs. This chain links TRBV7-9 with TRBJ2-1; 7 bases are a match to TRBD1. The CDR3 DNA reads as TGTGCCAGCAGCTTAGACAGGGGAAACTACAATGAGCAGTTCTTC. Its translation: CASSLDRGNYNEQFF.